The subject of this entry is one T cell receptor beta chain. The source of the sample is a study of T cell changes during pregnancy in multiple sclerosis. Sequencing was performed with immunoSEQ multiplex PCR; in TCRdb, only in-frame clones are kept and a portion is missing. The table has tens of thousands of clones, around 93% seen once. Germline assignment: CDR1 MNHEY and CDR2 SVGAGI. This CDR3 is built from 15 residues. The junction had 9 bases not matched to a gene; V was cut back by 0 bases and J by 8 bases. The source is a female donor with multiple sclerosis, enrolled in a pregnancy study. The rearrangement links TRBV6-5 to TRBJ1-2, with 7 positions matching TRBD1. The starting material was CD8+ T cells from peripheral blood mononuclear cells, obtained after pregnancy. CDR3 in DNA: TGTGCCAGCAGTTACTCGAATAGGGGGCTTGAGGGCTACACCTTC. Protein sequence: CASSYSNRGLEGYTF.